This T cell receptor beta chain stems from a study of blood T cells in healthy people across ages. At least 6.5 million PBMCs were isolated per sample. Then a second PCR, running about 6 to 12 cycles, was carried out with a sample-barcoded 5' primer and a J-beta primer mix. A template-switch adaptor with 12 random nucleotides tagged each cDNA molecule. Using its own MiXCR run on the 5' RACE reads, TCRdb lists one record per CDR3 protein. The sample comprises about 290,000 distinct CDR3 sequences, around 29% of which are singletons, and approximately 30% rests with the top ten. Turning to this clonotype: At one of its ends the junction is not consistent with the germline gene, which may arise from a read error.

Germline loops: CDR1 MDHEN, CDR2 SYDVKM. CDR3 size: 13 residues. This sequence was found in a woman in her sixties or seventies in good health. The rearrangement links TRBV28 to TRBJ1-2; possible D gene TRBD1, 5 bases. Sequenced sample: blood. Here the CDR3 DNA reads TGTGACAGCAGAACACGGGACGCGTATGGCTACACCTTC. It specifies CDSRTRDAYGYTF.